The T cell receptor beta chain described here comes from a study of T cells in Graves' hyperthyroidism and ophthalmopathy. Study outcomes and limitations: Ophthalmopathy, which appeared later, was predicted by the model a median 6.5 months before onset.

Patients between 18 and 65 years old had hyperthyroidism, newly diagnosed and lasting under 2 months. Amplified regions were TCR beta CDR3 sequences from RNA transcripts. The HTBI primer set drove a first-round RT-PCR of the TCR CDR3. In TCRdb, the multiplex PCR reads were re-called with MiXCR into one record per CDR3 protein. Of approximately 430,000 distinct CDR3 sequences listed, 15% to 18% are singletons. Trimming removed 6 bases from V and 6 bases from J; junction bases left unmatched: 11. This CDR3 comprises 15 residues. The germline V gene encodes CDR1 LNHDA and CDR2 SQIVND (reference sequence). At least ten counts were recorded for this clonotype. Its antigen is as yet unknown.

Sequencing was performed on blood. The chain couples TRBV19 to TRBJ1-5; 7 nucleotides match TRBD1. The receptor's source is a woman under 30 with Graves' hyperthyroidism. CDR3 sequence reads: CASSYDRVGVQPQHF. CDR3 nucleotide sequence: TGTGCCAGTAGCTACGACAGGGTTGGAGTTCAGCCCCAGCATTTT. Drawing the rest from reference TRBV19 and TRBJ1-5, the complete variable domain is DGGITQSPKYLFRKEGQNVTLSCEQNLNHDAMYWYRQDPGQGLRLIYYSQIVNDFQKGDIAEGYSVSREKKESFPLTVTSAQKNPTAFYLCASSYDRVGVQPQHFGDGTRLSIL.